This TCR beta chain was sequenced for a study of T cell changes during pregnancy in multiple sclerosis. The CDR3 is made up of 11 amino acids. Trimming stripped 10 bases from V and 3 bases from J, with 6 bases between. Germline assignment: CDR1 MNHNS and CDR2 SASEGT. Sequencing used immunoSEQ multiplex PCR; TCRdb keeps in-frame clones, though not all of them. The sample includes about 76,000 clones, 93% of them seen just once. The sequence derives from a female donor with multiple sclerosis, enrolled in a pregnancy study. The source was peripheral blood, collected in the second trimester of pregnancy. The gene calls are TRBV6-1 and TRBJ1-4, with unresolved D. The CDR3 loop is CAIRSNEKLFF. For the CDR3, the DNA is TGTGCCATCCGTTCTAATGAAAAACTGTTTTTT.